This T cell receptor (beta chain) was recovered during a study of PD-1 blockade in classical Hodgkin lymphoma. Generated by immunoSEQ multiplex PCR, the TCRdb table keeps only in-frame clones and is missing some. The sample includes about 110,000 clones, roughly nine tenths seen only once; the top ten take 15% to 20%. All trial patients relapsed after autologous stem cell transplantation. From germline, CDR1 is SGHNT and CDR2 YYREEE (reference sequence). Trimming at V came to 4 bases and at J to 8 bases, leaving 11 bases not matched to a gene. The CDR3 runs to 16 residues. The source is a human donor with classical Hodgkin lymphoma. The specimen comprised peripheral blood mononuclear cells (PBMCs), sampled before the second cycle of nivolumab. The chain carries TRBV5-4 and TRBJ2-1; 11 nucleotides align to TRBD2. Here the CDR3 DNA reads TGTGCCAGCAGCCGAATAGCGGGAGGGACTGAGGATGAGCAGTTCTTC. This sequence encodes CASSRIAGGTEDEQFF.